The text below deals with one T cell receptor beta chain. The data derive from a study of shared clonotypes between healthy human individuals. The repertoire was sequenced with immunoSEQ multiplex PCR; TCRdb's copy has only in-frame clones and lacks some. The sample includes about 490,000 clones, 76% of them seen just once. Germline V gives CDR1 MDHEN, CDR2 SYDVKM. With 3 bases clipped from V and 6 bases from J, the junction kept 1 base outside the gene matches. There are 13 residues in the CDR3. J is TRBJ2-7 and V is TRBV28, with 11 bases matching TRBD1. Material: PBMCs. This TCR was recovered from a woman aged 35 to 49 in good health. Some clones in this sample may be carry-over from other donors' samples. Here the CDR3 reads CASSLGQGGEQYF. The CDR3 DNA reads TGTGCCAGCAGTTTGGGACAGGGGGGCGAGCAGTACTTC.